The rows below give T cell receptor beta chains drawn from one sample of a study of blood T cell repertoires in COVID-19. Assay used: immunoSEQ multiplex PCR; TCRdb lists only in-frame clones, some missing. Of over 200,000 clones in the sample, around nine tenths are singletons; the top ten hold roughly 1.5%. The sample was peripheral blood. The receptors were gathered from a man between 18 and 29 years old with active or convalescent COVID-19. CDR3s include the opening cysteine and the closing phenylalanine or tryptophan. The order of the fields is clone size, V gene, J gene, D gene, CDR3 DNA, CDR3 protein. The D gene is left open where the match is weak. Size values are once, few and many counts, or a class for expanded clones, and some rows have none.

abundance: -
v_gene: TRBV28
j_gene: TRBJ2-2
d_gene: TRBD2
CDR3nt: TGTGCCAGCAAGTCCTGGCTAGCGGGGGCTCCGAACACCGGGGAGCTGTTTTTT
CDR3aa: CASKSWLAGAPNTGELFF

abundance: few
v_gene: TRBV6-1
j_gene: TRBJ2-1
d_gene: -
CDR3nt: TGTGCCAGCAGTGAATTGCCCCGGGGATGGGGGGGGCCCCCTATGTGGTTCTTC
CDR3aa: CASSELPRGWGGPPMWFF

abundance: once
v_gene: TRBV2
j_gene: TRBJ2-3
d_gene: TRBD2
CDR3nt: TGTGCCAGCAGTGAGGACGGAGTAAGACTAGCGGGCAGTGCAGATACGCAGTATTTT
CDR3aa: CASSEDGVRLAGSADTQYF

abundance: -
v_gene: TRBV4-2
j_gene: TRBJ2-1
d_gene: TRBD1
CDR3nt: TGTGCCAGCAGCCGTGACCTTTCGGGACAGGGGGCCTACAATGAGCAGTTCTTC
CDR3aa: CASSRDLSGQGAYNEQFF

abundance: -
v_gene: TRBV10-2
j_gene: TRBJ2-6
d_gene: TRBD1
CDR3nt: TGCGCCAGCAGCGACAGGGCGTCTGGGGCCAACGTCCTGACTTTC
CDR3aa: CASSDRASGANVLTF

abundance: -
v_gene: TRBV6-5
j_gene: TRBJ2-5
d_gene: TRBD2
CDR3nt: TGTGCCAGCAGTTATAGCGGGAGAGAGACCCAGTACTTC
CDR3aa: CASSYSGRETQYF

abundance: -
v_gene: TRBV28
j_gene: TRBJ1-5
d_gene: -
CDR3nt: TGTGCCAGCAGTCTCGATCAGCCCCAGCATTTT
CDR3aa: CASSLDQPQHF

abundance: -
v_gene: TRBV28
j_gene: TRBJ1-6
d_gene: TRBD1
CDR3nt: TGTGCCAGCAGTTTACCCATCTATGGGACAGACCTTAATTCACCCCTCCACTTT
CDR3aa: CASSLPIYGTDLNSPLHF

abundance: -
v_gene: TRBV5-4
j_gene: TRBJ1-1
d_gene: TRBD1
CDR3nt: TGTGCCAGCAGCTTAACAGGGGGCACTGAAGCTTTCTTT
CDR3aa: CASSLTGGTEAFF

abundance: once
v_gene: TRBV6-1
j_gene: TRBJ2-7
d_gene: TRBD1
CDR3nt: TGTGCCAGCAGTGAAGGGGGCGGGCGGACAGGGGGCTACGAGCAGTACTTC
CDR3aa: CASSEGGGRTGGYEQYF

abundance: few
v_gene: TRBV6-4
j_gene: TRBJ2-1
d_gene: -
CDR3nt: TGTGCCAGCAGTGACTCCGGGAGCTCCTACAATGAGCAGTTCTTC
CDR3aa: CASSDSGSSYNEQFF

abundance: -
v_gene: TRBV5-3
j_gene: TRBJ2-3
d_gene: TRBD1
CDR3nt: TGTGCCAGAAGCTCAGAGACAGGGCGGGCAGATACGCAGTATTTT
CDR3aa: CARSSETGRADTQYF

abundance: -
v_gene: TRBV27
j_gene: TRBJ1-2
d_gene: -
CDR3nt: TGTGCCAGCAGTCCCCGAGATCCATATGGCTACACCTTC
CDR3aa: CASSPRDPYGYTF